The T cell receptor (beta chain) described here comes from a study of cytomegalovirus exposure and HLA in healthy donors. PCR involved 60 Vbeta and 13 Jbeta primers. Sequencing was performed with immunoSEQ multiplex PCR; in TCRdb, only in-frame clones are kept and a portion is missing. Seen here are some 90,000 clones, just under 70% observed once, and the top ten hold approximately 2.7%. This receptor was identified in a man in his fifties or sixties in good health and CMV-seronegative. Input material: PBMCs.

The CDR3 DNA reads TGTGCCTGGAGTGGTCTGGCAGGGGGAGAGACCCAGTACTTC. This gives the protein CAWSGLAGGETQYF. V and J are TRBV30 and TRBJ2-5, with 7 nucleotides matching TRBD1. CDR3 length equals 14 residues. Germline CDR1 is GTSNPN and CDR2 is SVGIG (reference sequence). V trimming: 1 base; J trimming: 4 bases; junction bases outside the gene matches: 6.